The 30 T cell receptor beta chains listed next were all sequenced from one sample in a study of cytomegalovirus exposure and HLA in healthy donors. The PCR ran on 60 Vbeta and 13 Jbeta primers. Measured with immunoSEQ multiplex PCR; TCRdb has only the in-frame clones, and not every one. The profile shows 100,000 to 120,000 clones, 65% to 80% of them singletons. Sequences were obtained from PBMCs. These receptors originate from a woman aged 60-75 years in good health and CMV-seropositive.

V gene TRBV5-1 combines with J gene TRBJ1-3; 8 bases are shared with TRBD1. Looked up from germline, CDR1 is SGHRS and CDR2 is YFSETQ. The CDR3 is 15 amino acids. V dropped 5 bases and J dropped 3; count of bases not matched to a gene: 7. Written as DNA, the CDR3 is TGCGCCAGCAGGCCTCCAGGGGGCGATGGAAACACCATATATTTT. This sequence encodes CASRPPGGDGNTIYF.

The V and J genes are TRBV10-3 and TRBJ1-2; D is unresolved. This CDR3 contains 14 residues. Deletions cut 3 bases from V and 3 bases from J, with 11 bases between. Germline V gene lookup returns CDR1 ENHRY and CDR2 SYGVKD. The chain's CDR3 is CAISDGVADYGYTF. CDR3 coding DNA: TGTGCCATCAGTGACGGAGTGGCGGACTATGGCTACACCTTC.

The V gene is TRBV28, the J gene TRBJ1-2, with a weak D call TRBD1 (5 bases). CDR3 size: 14 residues. The V and J ends lost 5 bases and 5 bases respectively, with 15 bases between them. CDR1 is MDHEN, CDR2 SYDVKM, per germline. This CDR3 is CASSLPTETYGYTF. CDR3 nucleotides: TGTGCCAGCAGTCTACCGACAGAAACGTATGGCTACACCTTC.

The CDR3 here is CASSWGQGFSDGYTF. The DNA of the CDR3 is TGTGCCAGCAGCTGGGGACAGGGCTTTTCAGATGGCTACACCTTC. J is TRBJ1-2 and V is TRBV11-2; TRBD1 aligns across 9 bases. There are 15 residues in the CDR3. V shed 4 bases and J 6 bases; nucleotides not matched to a gene: 9. From germline, CDR1 is SGHAT and CDR2 FQNNGV.

This chain uses TRBV4-1 with TRBJ1-5, with TRBD1 matching over 7 bases. Germline CDR1 reads MGHRA; CDR2 reads YSYEKL. This CDR3 spans 20 amino acids. V was pared by 0 bases and J by 1 base, with 15 bases of the junction left unmatched. The CDR3 DNA follows: TGCGCCAGCAGCCAAGAAGTGAGGGGGCGGGCGTCAAGGAGCAATCAGCCCCAGCATTTT. This encodes CASSQEVRGRASRSNQPQHF.

The rearrangement joins TRBV27 to TRBJ1-2, with 7 bases matching TRBD1. J was trimmed by 4 bases and V by 3 bases; bases with no gene match: 8. Germline lookup yields CDR1 MNHEY and CDR2 SMNVEV (reference sequence). The CDR3 totals 15 residues. CDR3 nucleotides: TGTGCCAGCAGTTTTTCCGGGGACAGCCCCTATGGCTACACCTTC. It is translated as CASSFSGDSPYGYTF.

The count of this clone is one. One end of the junction is discordant with germline, which a read error may explain. The chain is built from TRBV7-9 and TRBJ1-5; maybe TRBD1 (5 bases). The CDR3 is made up of 14 amino acids. The germline gives CDR1 SEHNR, CDR2 FQNEAQ (reference sequence). This CDR3 is CSSARSGGNQPQHF. CDR3 nucleotide sequence: TGTTCCAGCGCCCGATCCGGGGGTAATCAGCCCCAGCATTTT.

The J gene is TRBJ1-2, the V gene TRBV23-1, with a weak D call TRBD1 (6 bases). TRBV23-1 has ORF status, its function being uncertain. The V and J ends lost 5 bases and 2 bases respectively, with 12 bases between them. CDR3 size: 14 residues. For the CDR3, the DNA is TGCGCCAGCAGTGGGAACAGGGCCAACTATGGCTACACCTTC. Amino acids: CASSGNRANYGYTF.

J is TRBJ2-7 and V is TRBV6-5; 8 nucleotides line up with TRBD1. This CDR3 is built from 15 residues. Germline CDR1 and CDR2: MNHEY and SVGAGI. V lost 2 bases and J lost 2; bases outside the gene matches: 5. CDR3 region: CASSYRGQDTYEQYF. As DNA, the CDR3 is TGTGCCAGCAGTTACCGGGGACAGGATACCTACGAGCAGTACTTC.

The V and J genes are TRBV2 and TRBJ2-3, with TRBD2 matching 15 bases. The CDR3 length is 18 residues. With V trimmed by 2 bases and J by 7 bases, 10 bases remained unmatched. CDR1 and CDR2 (germline): SNHLY, FYNNEI. The CDR3 sequence is CASSESSGLAGGRNTQYF. The DNA of the CDR3 is TGTGCCAGCAGTGAATCTTCCGGACTAGCGGGAGGGCGTAATACGCAGTATTTT.

The chain combines TRBV5-1 with TRBJ2-7; D is undetermined. The CDR3 is made up of 15 amino acids. The germline V gene has CDR1 SGHRS and CDR2 YFSETQ. V was cut by 2 bases and J by 4 bases, with 16 bases left in between. CDR3 region: CASSFDGELGYEQYF. As DNA, the CDR3 is TGCGCCAGCAGCTTCGACGGAGAGTTGGGTTACGAGCAGTACTTC.

The J gene is TRBJ1-1, the V gene TRBV18, with TRBD1 as a possible D gene (5 bases). Between the trimmed V and J ends, which lost 6 bases and 1 base, there was a span of 27 bases. The V gene's germline CDR1 is KGHSH and CDR2 LQKENI. This CDR3 is built from 19 residues. CDR3: CASSLLKGGQGKGNTEAFF. For the CDR3, the DNA is TGTGCCAGCTCCCTCCTCAAAGGAGGGCAGGGAAAAGGGAACACTGAAGCTTTCTTT. The variable domain in full, completed from reference TRBV18 and TRBJ1-1, reads NAGVMQNPRHLVRRRGQEARLRCSPMKGHSHVYWYRQLPEEGLKFMVYLQKENIIDESGMPKERFSAEFPKEGPSILRIQQVVRGDSAAYFCASSLLKGGQGKGNTEAFFGQGTRLTVV.

This sequence joins TRBV5-4 and TRBJ2-2; TRBD2 matches at 13 bases. V trimming: 4 bases; J trimming: 5 bases; junction bases outside the gene matches: 11. Germline assignment: CDR1 SGHNT and CDR2 YYREEE (reference sequence). The CDR3 loop spans 18 amino acids. The CDR3 sequence is CASSLSPALAGGTGELFF. The CDR3 DNA reads as TGTGCCAGCAGCCTTTCCCCGGCACTAGCGGGAGGGACCGGGGAGCTGTTTTTT.

The chain uses TRBV23-1 and TRBJ1-4; 9 nucleotides line up with TRBD1. TRBV23-1 is recorded as an ORF, its role being uncertain. CDR3 length equals 19 residues. V dropped 2 bases and J dropped 0; count of bases not matched to a gene: 10. This CDR3 reads CASSQDRTGETSTNEKLFF. The CDR3 DNA reads as TGCGCCAGCAGTCAAGACCGGACAGGGGAAACATCAACTAATGAAAAACTGTTTTTT.

This clone was detected once. The J gene is TRBJ2-3, the V gene TRBV7-2; 7 nucleotides match TRBD2. This CDR3 spans 15 amino acids. Germline V gene lookup returns CDR1 SGHTA and CDR2 FQGNSA. V lost 0 bases to trimming and J lost 6 bases; unmatched junction nucleotides: 6. The CDR3 bases are TGTGCCAGCAGCTTAGCGGGAGGGTTTTCGGATACGCAGTATTTT. This translates into CASSLAGGFSDTQYF.

This clone was counted only a few times. The V and J genes are TRBV6-5 and TRBJ2-7; D is ambiguous. The CDR3 sequence is 13 residues long. The V end lost 2 bases, the J end lost 2 bases, and 7 bases lay between the germline ends. Germline CDR1 is MNHEY and CDR2 is SVGAGI. CDR3: CASSYGGTYEQYF. The CDR3 DNA follows: TGTGCCAGCAGTTACGGCGGTACCTACGAGCAGTACTTC.

This clone was picked up a small number of times. The chain employs TRBV7-6 and TRBJ1-4, with 7 bases matching TRBD1. Trimming took 3 bases from V and 4 from J; bases not matched to a gene: 5. The CDR3 is 15 amino acids. Germline lookup yields CDR1 SGHVS and CDR2 FNYEAQ. Here the CDR3 DNA reads TGTGCCAGCAGCTTCGGACAGGTCATTAATGAAAAACTGTTTTTT. Its translation is CASSFGQVINEKLFF.

The chain combines TRBV6-1 with TRBJ1-3, with 8 bases fitting TRBD1. This CDR3 is 17 amino acids long. Germline V lookup: CDR1 MNHNS, CDR2 SASEGT. V dropped 3 bases and J dropped 4; count of bases not matched to a gene: 11. Here the CDR3 reads CASSDPLDRAAGNTIYF. CDR3 bases: TGTGCCAGCAGTGACCCCTTGGACAGGGCGGCGGGAAACACCATATATTTT.

This sequence joins TRBV5-6 and TRBJ2-3, with 8 bases aligning to TRBD1. Germline V lookup: CDR1 SGHDT, CDR2 YYEEEE. J was trimmed by 2 bases and V by 2 bases; bases with no gene match: 7. The CDR3 is 16 amino acids. The CDR3 bases are TGTGCCAGCAGCTTCAAAGACAGGGGCCTCACAGATACGCAGTATTTT. This encodes CASSFKDRGLTDTQYF.

This clone was observed once. V and J are TRBV27 and TRBJ2-3; the match to TRBD1 covers 11 bases. With 1 base clipped from V and 5 bases from J, the junction kept 5 bases outside the gene matches. CDR1 and CDR2 from the germline V gene are MNHEY and SMNVEV (reference sequence). The CDR3 length is 16 residues. The CDR3 loop is CASSLFGQGAVDTQYF. The CDR3 DNA reads TGTGCCAGCAGTTTATTCGGACAGGGGGCCGTAGATACGCAGTATTTT.

This clone was observed a single time. The gene calls are TRBV11-2 and TRBJ2-7; D might be TRBD1 (6 bases). V was shortened by 5 bases and J by 2 bases, with 16 bases between the two germline ends. This CDR3 comprises 15 residues. Germline V gene sequence: CDR1 SGHAT, CDR2 FQNNGV. The CDR3 reads CASSPGQTAAYEQYF. In DNA form, the CDR3 reads TGTGCCAGCAGCCCCGGACAGACAGCAGCCTACGAGCAGTACTTC.

This clone appeared a single time. The chain uses TRBV28 and TRBJ2-7; 8 bases fit TRBD1. The CDR3 loop spans 18 amino acids. J lost 4 bases, V lost 4 bases, and 18 bases had no gene match. Germline assignment: CDR1 MDHEN and CDR2 SYDVKM. DNA of the CDR3: TGTGCCAGCAGTTCCCCTGTACAGGGGGTCTTAAAGCGGTACGAGCAGTACTTC. As protein: CASSSPVQGVLKRYEQYF.

The gene calls are TRBV21-1 and TRBJ2-2; the table's D call, TRBD1, has no DNA check behind it. TRBV21-1 is flagged as a pseudogene. This CDR3 comprises 18 residues. The DNA for the CDR3 is TGTGCCAGCAGCAAAGAGGTCTTCAGGGTAGCTTCTTCCGGGGAGCTGTTTTTT. It is translated as CASSKEVFRVASSGELFF.

V is TRBV5-1 and J is TRBJ2-3; 9 bases match TRBD2. Trimming at V came to 6 bases and at J to 3 bases, leaving 5 bases not matched to a gene. The CDR3 runs 14 residues. The germline V gene has CDR1 SGHRS and CDR2 YFSETQ. The CDR3 coding sequence is TGCGCCAGCATAGCGGGAGTAGGGACAGATACGCAGTATTTT. Translated: CASIAGVGTDTQYF.

V usage is TRBV5-1 and J usage is TRBJ2-1, with 9 bases matching TRBD2. Germline V gene data show CDR1 as SGHRS and CDR2 as YFSETQ. Trimming took 1 base from V and 0 from J; bases not matched to a gene: 2. The CDR3 has 16 residues. The DNA of the CDR3 is TGCGCCAGCAGCTTGAATAGCGGGAGCTCCTACAATGAGCAGTTCTTC. Protein: CASSLNSGSSYNEQFF.

This chain connects TRBV7-2 to TRBJ1-4, with 7 positions matching TRBD1. V was pared by 4 bases and J by 2 bases, with 1 base of the junction left unmatched. CDR1 and CDR2 (germline): SGHTA, FQGNSA. CDR3 size: 14 residues. CDR3 bases: TGTGCCAGCAGCTCACAGGGGACTAATGAAAAACTGTTTTTT. This codes for CASSSQGTNEKLFF.

This chain uses TRBV14 with TRBJ2-3; D not certain. Trimming cost V 4 bases and J 0 bases, with 8 bases left between them. There are 14 residues in the CDR3. Germline V gene data show CDR1 as SGHDN and CDR2 as FVKESK. CDR3 bases: TGTGCCAGCAGCCCGACAACTAGCACAGATACGCAGTATTTT. Its protein is CASSPTTSTDTQYF. Supplemented by reference TRBV14 and TRBJ2-3, the full variable domain reads EAGVTQFPSHSVIEKGQTVTLRCDPISGHDNLYWYRRVMGKEIKFLLHFVKESKQDESGMPNNRFLAERTGGTYSTLKVQPAELEDSGVYFCASSPTTSTDTQYFGPGTRLTVL.

This clone was seen just once. The V and J genes are TRBV5-1 and TRBJ2-5, with a weak D call TRBD2 (6 bases). Gene TRBJ2-7 matches the end of the DNA better, so the J call may be wrong. The CDR3 totals 13 residues. Germline V gene lookup returns CDR1 SGHRS and CDR2 YFSETQ. The CDR3 DNA is TGCGCCAGCAGCTTCGGGTGGGGAGGCGAGCAGTACTTC. Its protein product is CASSFGWGGEQYF.

The chain joins TRBV28 to TRBJ2-7; 7 positions match TRBD1. The CDR3 runs 14 residues. Germline V gives CDR1 MDHEN, CDR2 SYDVKM. J was trimmed by 7 bases and V by 2 bases; bases with no gene match: 8. The chain's CDR3 is CASSLQGDDGEQYF. The CDR3 DNA is TGTGCCAGCAGTTTACAGGGGGATGATGGTGAGCAGTACTTC.

This rearrangement joins TRBV2 to TRBJ2-3; possible D gene TRBD1, 5 bases. V was shortened by 6 bases and J by 2 bases, with 15 bases between the two germline ends. CDR3 size: 15 residues. Germline V gene lookup returns CDR1 SNHLY and CDR2 FYNNEI. Written as DNA, the CDR3 is TGTGCCAGCAGACGACAGACAATATACACAGATACGCAGTATTTT. Translating gives CASRRQTIYTDTQYF. Drawing the rest from reference TRBV2 and TRBJ2-3, the complete variable domain is EPEVTQTPSHQVTQMGQEVILRCVPISNHLYFYWYRQILGQKVEFLVSFYNNEISEKSEIFDDQFSVERPDGSNFTLKIRSTKLEDSAMYFCASRRQTIYTDTQYFGPGTRLTVL.